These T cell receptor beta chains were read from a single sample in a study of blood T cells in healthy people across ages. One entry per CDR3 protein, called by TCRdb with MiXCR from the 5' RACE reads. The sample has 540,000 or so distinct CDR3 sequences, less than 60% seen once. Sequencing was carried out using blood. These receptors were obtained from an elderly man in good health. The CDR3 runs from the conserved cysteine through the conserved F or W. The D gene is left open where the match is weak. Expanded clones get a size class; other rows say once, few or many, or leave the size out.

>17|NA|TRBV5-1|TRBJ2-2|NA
TGCGCCAGCAGCTCCGCCCTGGGGCGGACGAACACCGGGGAGCTGTTTTTT
CASSSALGRTNTGELFF
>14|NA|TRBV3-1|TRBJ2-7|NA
TGTGCCAGCAGCCCTCAGCCGACGGCGTACGAGCAGTACTTC
CASSPQPTAYEQYF
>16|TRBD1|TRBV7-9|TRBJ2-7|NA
TGTGCCAGCAGTCCGACCGGGACAGGGCGCTCCTACGAGCAGTACTTC
CASSPTGTGRSYEQYF
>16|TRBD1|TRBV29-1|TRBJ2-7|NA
TGCAGCGTTGATGGTATTGGGACAGGGTCTACCTACGAGCAGTACTTC
CSVDGIGTGSTYEQYF
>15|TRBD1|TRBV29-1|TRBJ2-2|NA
TGCAGCGTTGAAGGCCGACAGGGTAGGCCCGGGGAGCTGTTTTTT
CSVEGRQGRPGELFF
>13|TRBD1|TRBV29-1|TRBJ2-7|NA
TGCAGCGTCAAATCCGCAGGGGGCCGTGAGCAGTACTTC
CSVKSAGGREQYF
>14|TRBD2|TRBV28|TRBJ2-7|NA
TGTGCCAGCAGTTTAGGGGGGGGATTATACGAGCAGTACTTC
CASSLGGGLYEQYF
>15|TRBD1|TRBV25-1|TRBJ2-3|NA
TGTGCCAGCAGTCCTTACAGGGGGCAGTTAGATACGCAGTATTTT
CASSPYRGQLDTQYF
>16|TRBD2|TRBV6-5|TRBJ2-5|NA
TGTGCCAGCAGTTACGAGGGACTAGCGAGAGGAGAGACCCAGTACTTC
CASSYEGLARGETQYF
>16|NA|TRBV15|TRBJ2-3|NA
TGTGCCACCAGCAGAGATTGGCCGGGAGAGGCAGATACGCAGTATTTT
CATSRDWPGEADTQYF
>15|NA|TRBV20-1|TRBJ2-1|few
TGCAGTGCTAGCCGGGGGGACAGAAGCTACGATGAGCAGTTCTTC
CSASRGDRSYDEQFF
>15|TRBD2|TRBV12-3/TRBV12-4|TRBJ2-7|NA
TGTGCCAGCACCCTGGGGACTACGGGGGGCTACGAGCAGTACTTC
CASTLGTTGGYEQYF
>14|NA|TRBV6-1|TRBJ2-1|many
TGTGCCAGCAGTGAAGCGGGAGGTAGGGATGAGCAGTTCTTC
CASSEAGGRDEQFF
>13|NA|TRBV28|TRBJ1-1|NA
TGTGCCAGCAGTTTATTCAGCAACACTGAAGCTTTCTTT
CASSLFSNTEAFF